These 6 T cell receptor beta chains share one sample of origin, sequenced in a study of tumor-infiltrating lymphocytes in primary liver carcinoma. From roughly 20-30 mg of unsorted bulk tissue, DNA and RNA were co-extracted together. Starting from approximately 470 ng of total RNA, TCR beta cDNA was produced with a primer in the constant region. Libraries for TCR beta were built through three nested multiplex PCR rounds, which together made up a slightly modified ARM-PCR procedure. The opening two PCR rounds, 10 cycles each, paired TRBV1-TRBV30 forward primers with a C-beta reverse primer. TCRdb analysed the multiplex PCR reads with MiXCR anew, one entry per CDR3 protein. The sample has about 120,000 distinct CDR3 sequences; about 68% are singletons. Specimen: liver tumor tissue from sampling region 1. This sample's subset: tumor region T1, superior pole. These receptors all come from a woman aged 55-69 years with primary liver carcinoma and hepatitis B virus infection.

This clonotype appeared a single time. V usage is TRBV20-1 and J usage is TRBJ2-1; maybe TRBD2 (6 bases). CDR1 is DFQATT and CDR2 is SNEGSKA in the germline V gene (reference sequence). This CDR3 comprises 13 residues. The CDR3 region has the DNA TGCGATGCTAGGAGGGGAGTAGACAATGAGCAGTTCTTC. Amino acids: CDARRGVDNEQFF.

This clonotype turned up a few times. A much larger clone lies a single base off, so this may be a read error. This chain uses TRBV4-1 with TRBJ2-7; no definite D call. The CDR3 length is 17 residues. CDR1 MGHRA and CDR2 YSYEKL come from the germline V gene. The CDR3 DNA sequence: TGCGCCGGCAGCCAGTCCCTGACTGGGCGGCCTCACTACGAGCAGTACTTC. Translation gives CAGSQSLTGRPHYEQYF.

The J gene is TRBJ1-2, the V gene TRBV5-6; 8 bases map to TRBD1. The CDR3 sequence is 15 residues long. CDR1 SGHDT and CDR2 YYEEEE come from the germline V gene. Trimming took 1 base from V and 4 from J; bases not matched to a gene: 6. The DNA of the CDR3 is TGTGCCAGCAGCTTGTTGGACAGGGAAGGCTATGGCTACACCTTC. It specifies CASSLLDREGYGYTF.

Details on this clonotype: At one end the junction does not follow the germline gene, possibly because of a read error. The V gene is TRBV6-6, the J gene TRBJ2-6; D is perhaps TRBD1 or TRBD2 (5 bases each). Germline V CDR1 and CDR2: MNHNY, SVGAGI (reference sequence). The CDR3 covers 15 residues. CDR3 bases: TGTGCCAGCAGTATGCAGGGTACCGGGGCCAACGTCCCGACTTTC. This gives the protein CASSMQGTGANVPTF.

This sequence joins TRBV5-6 and TRBJ2-7; D gene unclear. The CDR3 contains 12 residues. Trimming stripped 5 bases from V and 6 bases from J, with 12 bases between. Germline-derived CDR1 and CDR2 are SGHDT and YYEEEE. The CDR3 is CASRLLRSEQYF. The CDR3 DNA reads TGTGCCAGCAGGTTGCTCCGTAGCGAGCAGTACTTC.

In regard to this clonotype: It is likely a read error, because the conserved phenylalanine at the end of the CDR3 is missing. The chain carries TRBV6-2 or TRBV6-3 and TRBJ2-1; perhaps TRBD1 as D (5 bases). Trimming shortened V by 1 base and J by 5 bases, and 6 bases separated the two germline ends. The CDR3 spans 13 residues. The germline gives CDR1 MNHEY, CDR2 SVGEGT. As DNA, the CDR3 is TGTGCCAGCAGTTACTTACAGGACAATGAGCAGTTCTCC. It translates to CASSYLQDNEQFS.